This TCR beta chain is drawn from a study of Ad26.COV2.S vaccination and SARS-CoV-2 variants. Study-wide context: Enrolled in COV1001, the donor was in the Ad26.COV2.S trial arm, which received the vaccine. Donor got 5x10^10 or 1x10^11 viral particles of Ad26.COV2.S.

Study results and caveats: Vaccine and placebo recipients had comparable breadth of non-spike TCRs. Substantial breadth in spike-specific CD8+ and CD4+ T cell responses was reportedly seen after vaccination.

TCRdb's table, derived via immunoSEQ multiplex PCR, lists solely in-frame clones and lacks some. The profile shows about 460,000 clones, approximately 90% of them singletons. Points on this clone: Antigen unknown.

Treatment specified: roughly 18 received Ad26.COV2.S at low or high dose, single or two shots; several received placebo; per-sample allocation not given. Collection of samples fell on day 63 after the first vaccine or placebo injection. The CDR3 has 15 amino acids. Trimming took 1 base from V and 2 from J, leaving 12 bases between them. The V gene's germline CDR1 is LNHDA and CDR2 SQIVND (reference sequence). The chain joins TRBV19 to TRBJ2-7; D may be TRBD1 (6 bases). The sequence was collected from a person between 18 and 65 years old who received the Ad26.COV2.S COVID-19 vaccine or a placebo. The sequenced sample was peripheral blood, obtained in a trial of Ad26.COV2.S vaccine versus placebo. The CDR3 nucleotides are TGTGCCAGTAGTATAGGTAGGGGGTCAACCTACGAGCAGTACTTC. It specifies CASSIGRGSTYEQYF.